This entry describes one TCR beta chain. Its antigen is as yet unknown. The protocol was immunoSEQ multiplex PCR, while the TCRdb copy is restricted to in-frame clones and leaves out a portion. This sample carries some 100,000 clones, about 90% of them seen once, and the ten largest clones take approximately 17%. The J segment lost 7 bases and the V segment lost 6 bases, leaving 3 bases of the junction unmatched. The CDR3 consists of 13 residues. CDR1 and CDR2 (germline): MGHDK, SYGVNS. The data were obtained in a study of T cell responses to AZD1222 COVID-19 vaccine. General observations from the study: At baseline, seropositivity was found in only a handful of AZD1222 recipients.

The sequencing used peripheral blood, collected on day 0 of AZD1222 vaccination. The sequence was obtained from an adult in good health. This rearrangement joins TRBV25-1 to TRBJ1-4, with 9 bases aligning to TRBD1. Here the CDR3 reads CASRGQGGEKLFF. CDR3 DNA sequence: TGTGCCAGCAGGGGACAGGGAGGTGAAAAACTGTTTTTT.